This T cell receptor beta chain was found in a study of Ad26.COV2.S vaccination and SARS-CoV-2 variants. Per the germline V gene, CDR1 is MNHEY and CDR2 is SMNVEV (reference sequence). The CDR3 has 15 amino acids. V gave up 4 bases and J gave up 4 bases, with 16 bases separating them. Sequencing was performed with immunoSEQ multiplex PCR; in TCRdb, only in-frame clones are kept and a portion is missing. The sample lists about 450,000 clones, 89% occurring once. Treatment in this sample: around 19 received Ad26.COV2.S at low or high dose, single or two shots; 5 received placebo; per-sample allocation not given. Samples came from day 63 after the first vaccine or placebo injection.

The sequence came from a person between 18 and 65 years old who received the Ad26.COV2.S COVID-19 vaccine or a placebo. The chain combines TRBV27 with TRBJ1-2; a weak D match, TRBD1 (5 bases). The sequenced sample was peripheral blood, obtained in a trial of Ad26.COV2.S vaccine versus placebo. The CDR3 loop is CASSSGTTAGYGYTF. CDR3 sequence (DNA): TGTGCCAGCAGTTCCGGGACTACCGCCGGCTATGGCTACACCTTC.